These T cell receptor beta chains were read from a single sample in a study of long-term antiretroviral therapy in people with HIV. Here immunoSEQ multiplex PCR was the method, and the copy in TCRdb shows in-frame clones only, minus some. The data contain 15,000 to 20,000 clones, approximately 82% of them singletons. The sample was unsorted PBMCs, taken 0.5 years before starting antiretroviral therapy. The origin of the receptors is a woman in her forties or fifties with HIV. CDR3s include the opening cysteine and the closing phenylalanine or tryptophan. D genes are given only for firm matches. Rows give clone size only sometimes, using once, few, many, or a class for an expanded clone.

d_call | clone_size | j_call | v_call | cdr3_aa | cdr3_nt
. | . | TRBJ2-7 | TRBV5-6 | CASSLRVGDEQYF | TGTGCCAGCAGCCTCCGGGTGGGGGATGAGCAGTACTTC
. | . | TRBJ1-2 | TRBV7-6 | CASSLAGAGSRHGYTF | TGTGCCAGCAGCTTGGCAGGGGCCGGCTCGCGGCATGGCTACACCTTC
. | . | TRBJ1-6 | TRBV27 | CASSFDGYNSPLHF | TGTGCCAGCAGTTTTGATGGATATAATTCACCCCTCCACTTT
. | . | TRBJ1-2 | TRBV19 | CASKGPLKNYTF | TGTGCCAGTAAGGGGCCCCTTAAAAACTACACCTTC
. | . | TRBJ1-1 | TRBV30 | CAWSVLGLEAFF | TGTGCCTGGAGTGTACTAGGGCTTGAAGCTTTCTTT
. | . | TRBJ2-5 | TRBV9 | CASSVGPFGETQYF | TGTGCCAGCAGCGTAGGCCCCTTTGGAGAGACCCAGTACTTC
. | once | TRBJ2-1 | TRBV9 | CASSVGAGDYNEQFF | TGTGCCAGCAGCGTAGGTGCAGGGGACTACAATGAGCAGTTCTTC
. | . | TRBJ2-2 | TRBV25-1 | CASTSSLLRDPKGGELFF | TGTGCCAGCACCTCTTCCCTCCTCCGGGACCCCAAGGGCGGGGAGCTGTTTTTT
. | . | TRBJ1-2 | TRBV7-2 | CASSLASAGRYYGYTF | TGTGCCAGCAGCTTAGCTTCGGCGGGGCGCTACTATGGCTACACCTTC
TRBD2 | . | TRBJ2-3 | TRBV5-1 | CASSLFRGGEYTDTQYF | TGCGCCAGCAGCTTATTCCGCGGGGGGGAATACACAGATACGCAGTATTTT
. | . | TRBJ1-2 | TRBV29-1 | CSVVGADGYTF | TGCAGCGTTGTGGGGGCGGATGGCTACACCTTC
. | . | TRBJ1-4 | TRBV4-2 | CASSQGRGGQEKLFF | TGTGCCAGCAGCCAAGGACGGGGGGGCCAAGAAAAACTGTTTTTT
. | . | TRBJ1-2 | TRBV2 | CASSESAGGYGYTF | TGTGCCAGCAGTGAATCGGCCGGCGGCTATGGCTACACCTTC
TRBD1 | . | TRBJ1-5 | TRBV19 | CASSIKGAYSNQPQHF | TGTGCCAGTAGTATCAAGGGGGCATATAGCAATCAGCCCCAGCATTTT
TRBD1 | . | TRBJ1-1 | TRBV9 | CASSPRQGIDTEAFF | TGTGCCAGCAGCCCCCGACAGGGGATAGACACTGAAGCTTTCTTT
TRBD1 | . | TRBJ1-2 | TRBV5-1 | CASSLGGGDGYTF | TGCGCCAGCAGCTTAGGGGGCGGGGATGGCTACACCTTC
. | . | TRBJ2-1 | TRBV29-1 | CSAIQVYNEQFF | TGCAGCGCCATACAGGTGTACAATGAGCAGTTCTTC
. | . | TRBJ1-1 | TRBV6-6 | CASSYSGRGTEAFF | TGTGCCAGCAGTTACTCCGGACGGGGCACTGAAGCTTTCTTT
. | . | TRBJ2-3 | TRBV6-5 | CASSYKGDTQYF | TGTGCCAGCAGTTATAAAGGAGATACGCAGTATTTT
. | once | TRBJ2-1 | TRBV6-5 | CASSYRGRGRYNEQFF | TGTGCCAGCAGTTACCGAGGACGGGGGAGGTACAATGAGCAGTTCTTC
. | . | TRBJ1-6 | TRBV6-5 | CASSYSSSYNSPLHF | TGTGCCAGCAGTTACTCAAGCTCCTATAATTCACCCCTCCACTTT
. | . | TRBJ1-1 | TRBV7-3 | CASSPYLNTEAFF | TGTGCCAGCAGCCCTTACTTGAACACTGAAGCTTTCTTT
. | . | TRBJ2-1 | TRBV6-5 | CASSYGGGRHNEQFF | TGTGCCAGCAGTTACGGAGGGGGACGGCACAATGAGCAGTTCTTC
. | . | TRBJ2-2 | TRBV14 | CASSQVGGTGELFF | TGTGCCAGCAGCCAAGTTGGGGGAACCGGGGAGCTGTTTTTT
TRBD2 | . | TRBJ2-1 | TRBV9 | CASSTIGLAAIQEQFF | TGTGCCAGCAGTACTATCGGACTAGCGGCGATCCAAGAGCAGTTCTTC
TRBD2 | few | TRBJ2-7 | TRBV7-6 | CASSGGTSIGDEQYF | TGTGCCAGCAGCGGAGGGACTAGCATAGGCGACGAGCAGTACTTC
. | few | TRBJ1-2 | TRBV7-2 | CASSLTGYGYTF | TGTGCCAGCAGCTTGACGGGGTATGGCTACACCTTC
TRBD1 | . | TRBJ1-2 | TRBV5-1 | CASSSSGGNYGYTF | TGCGCCAGCAGCTCCTCAGGGGGTAACTATGGCTACACCTTC
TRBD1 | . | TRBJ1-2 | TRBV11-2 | CASSLDRKGAGGYTF | TGTGCCAGCAGCTTAGATCGAAAGGGGGCGGGTGGCTACACCTTC
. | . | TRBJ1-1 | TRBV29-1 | CSVEPLGGTEAFF | TGCAGCGTGGAGCCGTTGGGTGGCACTGAAGCTTTCTTT
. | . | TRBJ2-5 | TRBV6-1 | CASSAKGGGETQYF | TGTGCCAGCAGTGCAAAGGGGGGTGGAGAGACCCAGTACTTC
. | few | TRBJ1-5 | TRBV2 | CASLGSLGQPQHF | TGTGCAAGCTTGGGGTCTCTCGGTCAGCCCCAGCATTTT
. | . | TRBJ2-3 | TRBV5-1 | CASSSGAGVGTDTQYF | TGCGCCAGCAGCTCTGGCGCAGGGGTCGGAACAGATACGCAGTATTTT
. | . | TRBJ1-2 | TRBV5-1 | CASSAGTTTAGYTF | TGCGCCAGCAGTGCCGGGACGACAACTGCTGGCTACACCTTC
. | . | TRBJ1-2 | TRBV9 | CASSATTYGYTF | TGTGCCAGCAGCGCTACAACTTATGGCTACACCTTC
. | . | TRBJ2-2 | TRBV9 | CASSVQGRGATGELFF | TGTGCCAGCAGCGTACAGGGGCGAGGAGCTACCGGGGAGCTGTTTTTT
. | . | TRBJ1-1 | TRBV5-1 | CASSQLTGMNTEAFF | TGCGCCAGCAGCCAGTTAACGGGCATGAACACTGAAGCTTTCTTT
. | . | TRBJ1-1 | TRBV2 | CASMPGETANSGKAFF | TGTGCCAGCATGCCCGGGGAGACAGCCAACAGCGGGAAAGCTTTCTTT
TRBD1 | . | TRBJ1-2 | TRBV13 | CASSLTGDGYTF | TGTGCCAGCAGCTTGACAGGGGATGGCTACACCTTC
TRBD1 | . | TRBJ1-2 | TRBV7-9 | CASSRTGDDGYTF | TGTGCCAGCAGCCGGACAGGGGATGATGGCTACACCTTC
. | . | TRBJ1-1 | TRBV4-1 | CASSPSAVKNTEAFF | TGCGCCAGCAGCCCCTCTGCGGTAAAGAACACTGAAGCTTTCTTT
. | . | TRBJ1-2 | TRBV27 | CASSSGDDYGYTF | TGTGCCAGCAGTTCGGGGGACGACTATGGCTACACCTTC
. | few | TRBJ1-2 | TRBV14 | CASSPGLGRGYTF | TGTGCCAGCAGCCCGGGGCTCGGCCGGGGCTACACCTTC
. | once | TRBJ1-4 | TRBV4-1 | CASSQGPGGAEKLFF | TGCGCCAGCAGCCAAGGGCCGGGGGGCGCTGAAAAACTGTTTTTT
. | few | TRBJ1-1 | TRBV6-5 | CASSYSRQFPWAFF | TGTGCCAGCAGTTACTCTAGACAGTTCCCTTGGGCTTTCTTT
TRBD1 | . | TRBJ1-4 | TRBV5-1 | CASSPLFGGLQGEKLFF | TGCGCCAGCAGCCCCCTATTCGGCGGACTACAGGGGGAAAAACTGTTTTTT
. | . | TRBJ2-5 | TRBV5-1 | CASRPAPRETQYF | TGCGCCAGCAGACCGGCCCCAAGGGAGACCCAGTACTTC
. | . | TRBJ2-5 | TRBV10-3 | CAISRDRHPTETQYF | TGTGCCATCAGCCGGGACCGCCACCCTACGGAGACCCAGTACTTC
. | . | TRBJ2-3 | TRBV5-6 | CASRRSGAGPPYF | TGTGCCAGCAGACGATCGGGGGCCGGGCCCCCGTATTTT
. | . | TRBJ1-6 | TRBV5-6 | CASSPVGGVYNSPLHF | TGTGCCAGCAGCCCGGTCGGAGGAGTCTATAATTCACCCCTCCACTTT
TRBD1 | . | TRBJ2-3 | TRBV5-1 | CASSISGTGGTDTQYF | TGCGCCAGCAGCATTTCCGGGACAGGGGGCACAGATACGCAGTATTTT
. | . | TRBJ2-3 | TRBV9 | CASSVGLGARGTDTQYF | TGTGCCAGCAGCGTAGGGCTGGGGGCGCGGGGCACAGATACGCAGTATTTT